This TCR beta chain was recorded in a study of blood T cell repertoires in COVID-19 (dated by TCRdb to about 2020). Regarding the research as a whole: The collaborator samples originated in the United States, Italy and Spain and spanned the acute and convalescent phases of COVID-19. The material from the prospective study consisted of cDNA or gDNA derived from T cells, B-cell-depleted T cells, or PBMCs. Deeply sampled blood TCRbeta repertoires from subjects exposed to, actively infected with, or recovered from COVID-19 were included in the dataset. A freely available public database, intended as a resource for researchers studying the immune response to SARS-CoV-2, is where the repertoires were released. Samples were obtained from the ongoing ImmuneRACE study (first 160 participants) and from some 1,200 subjects provided by 6 global collaborators. The sample metadata nearly always contained a de-identified subject ID, COVID-19 status, age in years and sex. Where available, HLA class I and class II types were taken from metadata supplied by the sample provider and were not determined by assay-based typing.

Turning to this clone: The target of this receptor is not known. No base-level quality is on record; no much larger clone is a single base apart.

What the authors observed across the whole study: The quantity of clinical and demographic metadata differed by source and by participant and was supplied without curation.

Participants in the prospective study were enrolled through a virtual design, were aged roughly 18 to 100 years, and lived in roughly 26 United States geographic areas. To assign participants to cohorts, the prospective study relied on clinical history that participants themselves reported in a screening survey and a study questionnaire. Recovered participants in ImmuneRACE Cohort 3 were defined by two consecutive negative NP/OP PCR tests, clearance by a healthcare professional, or resolution of symptoms. In the prospective study, mobile phlebotomists collected whole blood, serum and a nasopharyngeal or oropharyngeal swab from each participant. Participants in the prospective study had the option to provide additional blood draws and questionnaires over a 2-month period. Before DNA extraction, prospective study blood samples were shipped either frozen or at room temperature. Per the germline V gene, MNHEY is the CDR1 and SVGAGI is the CDR2. Trimming costs V 5 bases and J 2 bases, and their ends lie 10 bases apart. The cysteine opens and the phenylalanine closes a CDR3 of 13 amino acids. The retained sequence is limited to the CDR3, 39 bases, with the frame set at the first base.

TCRbeta CDR3 regions were amplified from genomic DNA by means of the immunoSEQ Assay, a bias-controlled multiplex PCR. The source study handled its data this way. The number of nucleated cells in each sample was estimated by amplification of reference gene primers within the assay. To quantify the absolute abundance of each unique TCRbeta CDR3 rearrangement, sequence reads were collapsed and filtered. For each sample, productive Simpson clonality was calculated by taking the square root of Simpson's diversity index across productive rearrangements. TCRdb stores this immuneACCESS table with in-frame sequences only. Part of the clones is absent; in the studies checked, under half of the shortfall reflects unresolved V genes, and no reason is known for the rest. Clone size and V and J calls were adopted from that table, with D and trimming inferred from the DNA. This sample has some 210,000 clones in its table, and roughly four fifths of those were observed once. The ten largest clones add up to around a tenth of the sample.

The sequenced sample consisted of PBMCs or T cells enriched from blood (not recorded which). Recombination linked TRBV6-5 to TRBJ2-7; a weak D assignment points to TRBD1 (6 bases agree). The sequence came from a man aged 40-49 years who had recovered from COVID-19. CDR3 protein: CASSTNRAYEQYF. The bases are TGTGCCAGCAGTACTAACAGGGCCTACGAGCAGTACTTC.